This passage covers 30 T cell receptor beta chains from one sample sequenced in a study of T cell responses to AZD1222 COVID-19 vaccine. Data came from immunoSEQ multiplex PCR; TCRdb stores just in-frame clones and leaves some out. The data contain roughly 150,000 clones, roughly 88% of them seen just once; the ten biggest clones take up around 6.3%. The sequenced sample was peripheral blood, obtained 28 days after the second AZD1222 dose. All receptors derive from an adult who received the AZD1222 COVID-19 vaccine.

The chain combines TRBV15 with TRBJ1-2, with D perhaps TRBD1 (6 bases). In germline, CDR1 is LNHNV, CDR2 YYDKDF (reference sequence). This CDR3 is built from 13 residues. Trimming took 0 bases from V and 5 from J, leaving 7 bases between them. The CDR3: CATSRDQGYGYTF. In nucleotides, the CDR3 is TGTGCCACCAGCAGAGATCAGGGGTATGGCTACACCTTC.

The V call is TRBV5-1, the J call TRBJ2-3; D is possibly TRBD1 (5 bases). This CDR3 contains 15 residues. CDR1 and CDR2 from the germline V gene are SGHRS and YFSETQ. Trimming pared 4 bases from V and 0 bases from J, leaving 12 bases between. This CDR3 reads CASSSTGLSTDTQYF. As DNA, the CDR3 is TGCGCCAGCAGCAGTACAGGCCTAAGCACAGATACGCAGTATTTT.

V and J are TRBV12-3 or TRBV12-4 and TRBJ1-5; unclear D gene. The CDR3 is made up of 13 amino acids. V was pared by 7 bases and J by 1 base, with 8 bases between. The CDR3 here is CASNKGSNQPQHF. As DNA, the CDR3 is TGTGCCAGCAACAAGGGAAGCAATCAGCCCCAGCATTTT.

This clone appeared a single time. V usage is TRBV18 and J usage is TRBJ1-1; weak D call: TRBD1 (5 bases). Trimming removed 3 bases at V and 6 bases at J, with 17 bases between. Per the germline V gene, CDR1 is KGHSH and CDR2 is LQKENI. CDR3 length equals 15 residues. The CDR3 region has the DNA TGTGCCAGCTCACCGGGGGAGACTCTCTACGCTGAAGCTTTCTTT. It encodes CASSPGETLYAEAFF.

The chain recombines TRBV2 with TRBJ2-3; no clear D gene. Trimming left V 1 base short and J 1 base short, with 6 bases between. The germline V gene encodes CDR1 SNHLY and CDR2 FYNNEI. The CDR3 consists of 14 residues. CDR3 protein: CASSEVSRTDTQYF. In nucleotides, the CDR3 is TGTGCCAGCAGTGAAGTTTCCCGCACAGATACGCAGTATTTT.

This clone has just one count. The rearrangement links TRBV6-5 to TRBJ1-5; maybe TRBD1 (5 bases). This CDR3 is 13 amino acids long. Trimming cost V 6 bases and J 5 bases, with 11 bases left between them. Germline V CDR1 and CDR2: MNHEY, SVGAGI. The CDR3 DNA follows: TGTGCCAGCAGCTCGACCAGGGATCAGCCCCAGCATTTT. Translation gives CASSSTRDQPQHF.

The rearrangement links TRBV5-4 to TRBJ2-3, with a possible D match to TRBD2 (6 bases). This CDR3 is 17 amino acids long. Trimming shortened V by 0 bases and J by 1 base, and 15 bases separated the two germline ends. CDR1 is SGHNT and CDR2 is YYREEE in the germline V gene (reference sequence). The CDR3 sequence is CASSLEGSGHGTDTQYF. CDR3 sequence (DNA): TGTGCCAGCAGCTTGGAGGGGAGCGGGCACGGCACAGATACGCAGTATTTT.

The rearrangement links TRBV10-1 to TRBJ1-6; 9 bases match TRBD1. Unmatched junction bases numbered 2, after V lost 4 bases and J lost 7 bases. Germline CDR1 reads WNHNN; CDR2 reads SYGVQD (reference sequence). The CDR3 consists of 14 residues. CDR3 sequence reads: CASSAGQGNSPLHF. The CDR3 bases are TGCGCCAGCAGTGCCGGACAGGGGAATTCACCCCTCCACTTT.

The chain links TRBV30 to TRBJ1-5, with D perhaps TRBD1 (5 bases). CDR1 and CDR2 (germline): GTSNPN, SVGIG (reference sequence). CDR3 size: 13 residues. V shed 0 bases and J shed 5 bases, with 8 bases lying between them. The CDR3 loop is CAWSVRDDQPQHF. CDR3 DNA sequence: TGTGCCTGGAGTGTACGGGACGATCAGCCCCAGCATTTT.

This chain joins TRBV19 and TRBJ1-1; D is possibly TRBD1 (6 bases). Trimming stripped 7 bases from V and 4 bases from J, with 19 bases between. Germline-derived CDR1 and CDR2 are LNHDA and SQIVND (reference sequence). This CDR3 comprises 15 residues. CDR3 residues: CASKRQVGLGTEAFF. CDR3 in DNA: TGTGCCAGTAAAAGACAGGTGGGCCTCGGCACTGAAGCTTTCTTT.

This clone has a single count. The gene calls are TRBV7-9 and TRBJ2-1; D not certain. Trimming removed 7 bases from V and 4 bases from J, with 14 bases in between. Germline V gene lookup returns CDR1 SEHNR and CDR2 FQNEAQ (reference sequence). The CDR3 sequence is 14 residues long. For the CDR3, the DNA is TGTGCCAGCACCATTAGTGGGGATTACAATGAGCAGTTCTTC. Encoded protein: CASTISGDYNEQFF. Full variable domain (outside the CDR3, taken from reference TRBV7-9 and TRBJ2-1): DTGVSQNPRHKITKRGQNVTFRCDPISEHNRLYWYRQTLGQGPEFLTYFQNEAQLEKSRLLSDRFSAERPKGSFSTLEIQRTEQGDSAMYLCASTISGDYNEQFFGPGTRLTVL.

V usage is TRBV7-3 and J usage is TRBJ2-3, with D perhaps matching TRBD2 (6 bases). V was cut by 2 bases and J by 2 bases, with 23 bases left in between. Germline V CDR1 and CDR2: SGHTA, FQGTGA. This CDR3 has 19 residues. The CDR3 reads CASSLRASGLGTYTDTQYF. The CDR3 nucleotides read TGTGCCAGCAGCTTACGTGCCAGCGGGCTGGGGACGTACACAGATACGCAGTATTTT.

The chain employs TRBV7-6 and TRBJ1-1, with D maybe TRBD1 (6 bases). The V gene lost 5 bases and the J gene lost 3 bases, with 13 bases spanning the gap. The CDR3 totals 14 residues. Germline CDR1 SGHVS, CDR2 FNYEAQ. In DNA, the CDR3 is TGTGCCAGCAGCACAGGGATCGGGGACACTGAAGCTTTCTTT. Translating gives CASSTGIGDTEAFF.

The V and J genes are TRBV18 and TRBJ2-2; TRBD1 agrees at 9 bases. With 4 bases clipped from V and 7 bases from J, the junction kept 7 bases outside the gene matches. The CDR3 loop spans 15 amino acids. CDR1 is KGHSH and CDR2 is LQKENI in the germline V gene. DNA for the CDR3: TGTGCCAGCTCACGGACAGGGGAGAAAGTCGGGGAGCTGTTTTTT. Translating it yields CASSRTGEKVGELFF.

The chain links TRBV2 to TRBJ1-5; D is possibly TRBD1 (5 bases). This CDR3 contains 13 residues. Trimming cost V 6 bases and J 2 bases, with 8 bases left between them. CDR1 SNHLY and CDR2 FYNNEI come from the germline V gene. The CDR3 bases are TGTGCCAGCAGCGGGGGAGGCAATCAGCCCCAGCATTTT. Its protein is CASSGGGNQPQHF.

The CDR3 nucleotides are TGTGCCAGCAGCCAAGATGCGGGGGGGCCAAATACGCAGTATTTT. Its protein product is CASSQDAGGPNTQYF. The chain uses TRBV3-1 (or the pseudogene TRBV3-2) and TRBJ2-3, with 9 bases aligning to TRBD2. The junction had 5 bases not matched to a gene; V was cut back by 0 bases and J by 7 bases. This CDR3 region has 15 residues. Germline lookup yields CDR1 LGHDT and CDR2 YNNKEL (reference sequence).

J is TRBJ2-3 and V is TRBV27; TRBD2 matches at 9 bases. The CDR3 loop spans 17 amino acids. Germline V gives CDR1 MNHEY, CDR2 SMNVEV (reference sequence). Losses at the gene ends were 2 bases for V and 0 bases for J; bases not matched to a gene: 6. The CDR3 DNA reads as TGTGCCAGCAGTTTAACAAGCGGGAGGCCGAGCACAGATACGCAGTATTTT. It specifies CASSLTSGRPSTDTQYF.

The chain combines TRBV12-5 with TRBJ2-3; 7 nucleotides line up with TRBD2. V was clipped by 1 base and J by 4 bases; unmatched bases: 8. The CDR3 is 16 amino acids. Per germline, CDR1 LGHNT and CDR2 FRNRAP. The CDR3 DNA reads TGTGCTAGTGGTTTGGGTGCCGGGACTATGGCAGATACGCAGTATTTT. Amino acid sequence: CASGLGAGTMADTQYF.

V is TRBV24-1 and J is TRBJ1-2, with 7 bases fitting TRBD1. The germline gives CDR1 KGHDR, CDR2 SFDVKD. The CDR3 is made up of 13 amino acids. V gave up 4 bases and J gave up 4 bases; unmatched junction bases: 2. The CDR3 is CATSDRDSYGYTF. In DNA form, the CDR3 reads TGTGCCACCAGTGACCGGGACAGCTATGGCTACACCTTC.

The chain combines TRBV7-9 with TRBJ2-2; tentatively, D is TRBD1 or TRBD2 (5 bases each). The CDR3 has 14 residues. Germline V gives CDR1 SEHNR, CDR2 FQNEAQ (reference sequence). Deletions cut 5 bases from V and 3 bases from J, with 10 bases between. For the CDR3, the DNA is TGTGCCAGCAGCCCCGGGACCGACACCGGGGAGCTGTTTTTT. Translating gives CASSPGTDTGELFF.

The V and J genes are TRBV7-2 and TRBJ2-7, with D hard to call. This CDR3 region has 13 residues. Trimming stripped 5 bases from V and 2 bases from J, with 10 bases between. Germline-derived CDR1 and CDR2 are SGHTA and FQGNSA. CDR3: CASSTVSAYEQYF. CDR3 in DNA: TGTGCCAGCAGCACCGTCTCCGCCTACGAGCAGTACTTC. Supplemented by reference TRBV7-2 and TRBJ2-7, the full variable domain reads GAGVSQSPSNKVTEKGKDVELRCDPISGHTALYWYRQSLGQGLEFLIYFQGNSAPDKSGLPSDRFSAERTGGSVSTLTIQRTQQEDSAVYLCASSTVSAYEQYFGPGTRLTVT.

The chain recombines TRBV6-6 with TRBJ1-1; no definite D call. This CDR3 contains 13 residues. CDR1 and CDR2 from the germline V gene are MNHNY and SVGAGI (reference sequence). V was clipped by 6 bases and J by 4 bases, with 12 bases between them. The CDR3 loop is CASSNGRVTEAFF. The CDR3 nucleotides read TGTGCCAGCAGCAACGGGAGGGTCACTGAAGCTTTCTTT.

The chain has TRBV27 and TRBJ2-3; D gene unclear. V lost 2 bases and J 8 bases, leaving 11 bases between the germline ends. Germline CDR1 reads MNHEY; CDR2 reads SMNVEV (reference sequence). This CDR3 has 13 amino acids. The CDR3 spells CASSLQPESTQYF. DNA for the CDR3: TGTGCCAGCAGTTTACAGCCTGAAAGTACGCAGTATTTT.

The J gene is TRBJ1-5, the V gene TRBV6-5; possible D gene TRBD1, 6 bases. The V gene's germline CDR1 is MNHEY and CDR2 SVGAGI. Trimming removed 6 bases at V and 6 bases at J, with 18 bases between. There are 15 residues in the CDR3. This CDR3 reads CASRGAGGAGQPQHF. The CDR3 region has the DNA TGTGCCAGCAGGGGGGCCGGCGGGGCGGGTCAGCCCCAGCATTTT.

The genes are TRBV27 and TRBJ2-4; D might be TRBD2 (7 bases). The CDR3 spans 17 residues. V was cut by 1 base and J by 2 bases, with 15 bases left in between. Germline lookup yields CDR1 MNHEY and CDR2 SMNVEV (reference sequence). Here the CDR3 reads CASSLFGGARSKNIQYF. In DNA form, the CDR3 reads TGTGCCAGCAGTTTATTTGGGGGGGCGCGATCCAAAAACATTCAGTACTTC.

This sequence joins TRBV4-3 and TRBJ1-1; D call uncertain. The CDR3 has 13 amino acids. V was clipped by 1 base and J by 0 bases, with 3 bases between them. Germline CDR1 and CDR2: LGHNA and YSLEER. The CDR3 reads CASSQGMNTEAFF. CDR3 DNA sequence: TGCGCCAGCAGCCAAGGGATGAACACTGAAGCTTTCTTT.

The table lists this clone with a few counts. The chain combines TRBV28 with TRBJ1-5; 7 nucleotides agree with TRBD1. V was pared by 6 bases and J by 7 bases, with 9 bases of the junction left unmatched. The CDR3 loop spans 14 amino acids. CDR1 and CDR2 (germline): MDHEN, SYDVKM. The CDR3 DNA reads as TGTGCCAGCAGGTCGACAGGGTCGGGCCAGCCCCAGCATTTT. Translation gives CASRSTGSGQPQHF.

V gene TRBV28 combines with J gene TRBJ1-2; D ambiguous. Trimming cost V 1 base and J 8 bases, with 14 bases left between them. CDR3 length: 14 residues. Germline CDR1 MDHEN, CDR2 SYDVKM. For the CDR3, the DNA is TGTGCCAGCAGTTTATCAGGACGCGGGGAAGGCTACACCTTC. Translation: CASSLSGRGEGYTF.

The chain combines TRBV7-9 with TRBJ2-1; TRBD2 is a possible D gene (5 bases). The CDR3 is made up of 16 amino acids. CDR1 and CDR2 (germline): SEHNR, FQNEAQ (reference sequence). Trimming pared 1 base from V and 0 bases from J, leaving 10 bases between. CDR3 sequence: CASSLVLGSSYNEQFF. The CDR3 DNA follows: TGTGCCAGCAGCTTAGTCCTGGGGAGCTCCTACAATGAGCAGTTCTTC.

The chain links TRBV28 to TRBJ2-6; no clear D gene. The CDR3 is 14 residues long. Per the germline V gene, CDR1 is MDHEN and CDR2 is SYDVKM. V was trimmed by 5 bases and J by 1 base, leaving 6 bases between them. CDR3 in DNA: TGTGCCAGCAGTCCCCAGTCTGGGGCCAACGTCCTGACTTTC. Amino acids: CASSPQSGANVLTF. The full variable domain, its missing parts supplied by reference TRBV28 and TRBJ2-6, is DVKVTQSSRYLVKRTGEKVFLECVQDMDHENMFWYRQDPGLGLRLIYFSYDVKMKEKGDIPEGYSVSREKKERFSLILESASTNQTSMYLCASSPQSGANVLTFGAGSRLTVL.